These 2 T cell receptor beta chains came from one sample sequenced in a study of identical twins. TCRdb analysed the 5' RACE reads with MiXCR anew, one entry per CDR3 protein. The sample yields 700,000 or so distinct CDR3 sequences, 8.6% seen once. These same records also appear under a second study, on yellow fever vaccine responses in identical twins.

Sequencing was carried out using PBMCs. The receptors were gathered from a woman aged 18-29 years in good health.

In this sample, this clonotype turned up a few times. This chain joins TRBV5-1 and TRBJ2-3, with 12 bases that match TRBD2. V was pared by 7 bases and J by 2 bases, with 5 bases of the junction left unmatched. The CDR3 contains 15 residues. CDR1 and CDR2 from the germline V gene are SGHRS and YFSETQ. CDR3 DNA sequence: TGCGCCAGCCGCTCTAGCGGGAGGGACACAGATACGCAGTATTTT. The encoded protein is CASRSSGRDTDTQYF.

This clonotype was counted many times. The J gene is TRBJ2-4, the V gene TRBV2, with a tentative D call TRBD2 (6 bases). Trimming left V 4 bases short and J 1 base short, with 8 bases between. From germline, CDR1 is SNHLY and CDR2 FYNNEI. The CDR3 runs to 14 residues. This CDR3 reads CASSGRAAKNIQYF. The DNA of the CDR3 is TGTGCCAGCAGTGGGAGGGCGGCCAAAAACATTCAGTACTTC.